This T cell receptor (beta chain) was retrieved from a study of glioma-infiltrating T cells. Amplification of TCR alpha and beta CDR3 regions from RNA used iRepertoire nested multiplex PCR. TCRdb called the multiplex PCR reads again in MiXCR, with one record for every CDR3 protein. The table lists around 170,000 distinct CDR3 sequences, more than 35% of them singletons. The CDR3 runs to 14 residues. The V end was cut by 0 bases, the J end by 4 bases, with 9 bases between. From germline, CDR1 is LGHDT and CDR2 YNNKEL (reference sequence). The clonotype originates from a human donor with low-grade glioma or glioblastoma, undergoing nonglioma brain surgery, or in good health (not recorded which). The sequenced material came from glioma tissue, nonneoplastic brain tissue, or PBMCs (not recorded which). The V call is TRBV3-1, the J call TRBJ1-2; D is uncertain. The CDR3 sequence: CASSQDGGGYGYTF. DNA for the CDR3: TGTGCCAGCAGCCAAGATGGTGGAGGCTATGGCTACACCTTC.